What follows describes a single T cell receptor (beta chain). Its antigen is unknown. The record originates from a study of cytomegalovirus exposure and HLA in healthy donors. Whole-study results and caveats: A link between a missense DCLRE1C variant and TCR beta V- and J-gene trimming emerged from a later analysis. Indistinguishability led to the exclusion of some V segments, TRBV6-2 and TRBV6-3 included. Previous analysis showed most TCR beta V segments were productive about 90% or about 30% of the time.

This CDR3 region has 12 residues. V was pared by 6 bases and J by 4 bases, with 7 bases between. Germline V gene data show CDR1 as SNHLY and CDR2 as FYNNEI. PCR involved 60 Vbeta and 13 Jbeta primers. Study processing details: Some 11 million of the roughly 80 million unique TCR beta chains counted in a later analysis were shared. Sequencing was performed with immunoSEQ multiplex PCR; in TCRdb, only in-frame clones are kept and a portion is missing. V, J and clone size were drawn from that table, and D and trimming were deduced from the DNA. Here the sample spans 150,000 to 200,000 clones, around 78% being singletons.

The sample comprised PBMCs. The TCR was taken from a man younger than 45 in good health and CMV-seronegative. The V call is TRBV2, the J call TRBJ2-1, with D perhaps matching TRBD1 (6 bases). The CDR3 DNA reads as TGTGCCAGCAGGGGGGCTTACAATGAGCAGTTCTTC. It codes for CASRGAYNEQFF.